Listed here is a single TCR beta chain. Its specificity is unknown. The data belong to a study of cytotoxic CD8 clonotypes in ibrutinib-treated CLL. The overall study: The group held about 11 relapsed/refractory and around 15 treatment-naive patients, with 17 IGHV unmutated. Outcomes included roughly 24 partial and 2 complete responses; after median about 68 months, roughly 14 stayed remitted and 12 progressed.

Assay used: immunoSEQ multiplex PCR; TCRdb lists only in-frame clones, some missing. The sample carries tens of thousands of clones, 65% to 70% recorded once. General study results and limits: Circulating CD8+ T-cell counts were tracked by baseline clonality, which exceeded that of age-matched healthy donors. Clonotypes that were public were uncommon, and they contracted or stayed stable on treatment.

The sequences come from PBMCs, collected at disease progression, from a patient treated with ibrutinib. This receptor was identified in a human donor with chronic lymphocytic leukemia.

The CDR3 DNA reads TGTGCCAGCAGCCTGACTGGGGGGAACACTGAAGCTTTCTTT. Its protein is CASSLTGGNTEAFF. The chain employs TRBV6-5 and TRBJ1-1; the D gene is possibly TRBD1 (5 bases). With 6 bases removed from V and 1 base from J, the gap between germline ends came to 12 bases. CDR1 is MNHEY, CDR2 SVGAGI, per germline. This CDR3 is built from 14 residues.